This is a list of T cell receptor beta chains from one sample in a study of monozygotic twins with inflammatory bowel disease. TCRdb reprocessed the 5' RACE reads; each CDR3 protein has one entry and no DNA is given. In total, the table holds approximately 300,000 distinct CDR3 sequences. Sequenced: blood. These receptors were collected from a human donor with ulcerative colitis or Crohn's disease, or a healthy co-twin of an affected twin (not recorded which). Each CDR3 is given with its conserved first and last residue.

V gene	J gene	CDR3 protein
TRBV15	TRBJ2-7	CATSRGTPPYEQYF
TRBV12-3/TRBV12-4	TRBJ2-7	CASTGTGSDYEQYF
TRBV12-3/TRBV12-4	TRBJ1-5	CASSRTGGQPQHF
TRBV29-1	TRBJ2-7	CSAGTISYEQYF
TRBV20-1	TRBJ2-1	CSARDSLGGYNEQFF
TRBV20-1	TRBJ2-1	CSATSTGRGSYNEQFF
TRBV7-2	TRBJ1-5	CASSPDGSSNQPQHF
TRBV7-6	TRBJ2-1	CASSLFSGGLYNEQFF
TRBV6-2/TRBV6-3	TRBJ2-6	CATRGSGANVLTF
TRBV28	TRBJ2-3	CASRTWTSGRTDTQYF
TRBV7-9	TRBJ1-2	CASSLTGGGYGYTF
TRBV5-1	TRBJ1-1	CASSLTGGKMYTEAFF
TRBV4-3	TRBJ1-2	CASSFLSGRRTAGYTF
TRBV3-1	TRBJ1-4	CASRLGRATNEKLFF
TRBV5-5	TRBJ2-3	CASSLGVAGGSDTQYF
TRBV7-2	TRBJ2-1	CASSGDREPGLAGDGSYNEQFF
TRBV4-3	TRBJ1-4	CASNDRTGQAPLFF
TRBV10-3	TRBJ2-3	CAISESQDTQYF
TRBV9	TRBJ2-3	CASSVTMDTQYF
TRBV20-1	TRBJ1-1	CSARVKTTTEAFF
TRBV30	TRBJ1-1	CAWGFQGYSEAFF
TRBV4-3	TRBJ2-3	CASSQDGASSTDTQYF
TRBV4-2	TRBJ2-1	CASSQSGAGGEQFF
TRBV6-1	TRBJ1-4	CASRVQGNLFGGTNEKLFF
TRBV4-2	TRBJ2-4	CASSQDLRGKREKNIQYF
TRBV2	TRBJ1-4	CASSEVTRDLAKLFF
TRBV5-5	TRBJ1-2	CASSLDRGYGYTF
TRBV6-1	TRBJ1-2	CASRPQPGVGGYTF
TRBV5-4	TRBJ1-6	CASSMGQGKSPLHF
TRBV6-1	TRBJ2-7	CASRKEAGSSYEQYF
TRBV18	TRBJ2-2	CASSPASGLQMSTGELFF
TRBV29-1	TRBJ2-7	CSVEKGKDRFEAGSYEQYF
TRBV5-1	TRBJ2-3	CASSDAGGGDTQYF
TRBV12-3/TRBV12-4	TRBJ1-4	CASRRNGQQGKLFF
TRBV11-1	TRBJ1-1	CASSPRTPTRTEAFF
TRBV28	TRBJ2-6	CASNPPPPGANVLTF
TRBV6-5	TRBJ2-1	CASSYAGQGRYADEQFF
TRBV11-3	TRBJ1-3	CASSRLQDSHSGNTIYF
TRBV28	TRBJ2-6	CASSIQLAAGANVLTF
TRBV4-3	TRBJ2-3	CASSQGSPDTQYF
TRBV4-2	TRBJ2-5	CASSQDLVAETQYF
TRBV5-6	TRBJ1-1	CASSLLEILNTEAFF
TRBV19	TRBJ1-5	CASSTSRTGANQPQHF